A single sample gave rise to the 25 T cell receptor beta chains below, sequenced in a study of T cell responses to AZD1222 COVID-19 vaccine. TCRdb keeps only in-frame clones here, not all; method: immunoSEQ multiplex PCR. The sample lists 67,000 or so clones, 84% seen once, with about 9.4% in the top ten. This specimen consisted of peripheral blood, obtained on day 0 of AZD1222 vaccination. These receptors all come from an adult in good health.

This chain uses TRBV15 with TRBJ2-3; TRBD2 matches 9 bases. The CDR3 has 15 residues. Germline V gene data show CDR1 as LNHNV and CDR2 as YYDKDF (reference sequence). V dropped 3 bases and J dropped 6; count of bases not matched to a gene: 7. The CDR3 DNA is TGTGCCACCAGCAGGGATAGCGGGGGATGGGATACGCAGTATTTT. Translating gives CATSRDSGGWDTQYF. The full variable domain, rest sourced from reference TRBV15 and TRBJ2-3, is DAMVIQNPRYQVTQFGKPVTLSCSQTLNHNVMYWYQQKSSQAPKLLFHYYDKDFNNEADTPDNFQSRRPNTSFCFLDIRSPGLGDTAMYLCATSRDSGGWDTQYFGPGTRLTVL.

This clone was seen a handful of times. V is TRBV30 and J is TRBJ2-2; D remains ambiguous. CDR1 is GTSNPN and CDR2 is SVGIG in the germline V gene (reference sequence). The CDR3 runs to 14 residues. Between the trimmed V and J ends, which lost 3 bases and 0 bases, there was a span of 8 bases. The CDR3 DNA is TGTGCCTGGAGAAACACCGCGAACACCGGGGAGCTGTTTTTT. Protein sequence: CAWRNTANTGELFF.

The chain joins TRBV4-1 to TRBJ1-3; D perhaps matches TRBD1 (5 bases). CDR3 length equals 14 residues. CDR1 and CDR2 (germline): MGHRA, YSYEKL. Trimming pared 1 base from V and 5 bases from J, leaving 9 bases between. CDR3 residues: CASSQVGERNTIYF. The CDR3 region has the DNA TGCGCCAGCAGCCAAGTAGGGGAAAGAAACACCATATATTTT.

This rearrangement joins TRBV2 to TRBJ1-1; TRBD1 might be the D (6 bases). Deletions cut 10 bases from V and 3 bases from J, with 12 bases between. Germline CDR1 is SNHLY and CDR2 is FYNNEI. The CDR3 contains 12 residues. CDR3 region: CAIQGLDTEAFF. The CDR3 coding sequence is TGTGCCATTCAGGGGTTGGACACTGAAGCTTTCTTT.

This sequence joins TRBV19 and TRBJ1-1, with 8 positions matching TRBD1. This CDR3 comprises 14 residues. V lost 4 bases to trimming and J lost 6 bases; unmatched junction nucleotides: 7. Germline loops: CDR1 LNHDA, CDR2 SQIVND (reference sequence). The CDR3 coding sequence is TGTGCCAGTAGTAGACAGGGGATTCAGGCTGAAGCTTTCTTT. Its protein is CASSRQGIQAEAFF.

The gene calls are TRBV12-3 or TRBV12-4 and TRBJ1-1; no firm D call. V gave up 5 bases and J gave up 4 bases, with 8 bases separating them. CDR3 length: 12 amino acids. CDR3 region: CASSQRFTEAFF. The CDR3 DNA follows: TGTGCCAGCAGTCAAAGGTTCACTGAAGCTTTCTTT.

The DNA for the CDR3 is TGCAGCGTTGCGGAACAGGGAAACTATGGCTACACCTTC. This sequence encodes CSVAEQGNYGYTF. The gene calls are TRBV29-1 and TRBJ1-2; a possible D gene is TRBD1 (6 bases). V was shortened by 4 bases and J by 2 bases, with 11 bases between the two germline ends. This CDR3 region has 13 residues. Germline lookup yields CDR1 SQVTM and CDR2 ANQGSEA.

The rearrangement uses TRBV7-3 and TRBJ2-3; 8 nucleotides line up with TRBD2. Trimming at V came to 5 bases and at J to 4 bases, leaving 11 bases not matched to a gene. From germline, CDR1 is SGHTA and CDR2 FQGTGA. The CDR3 covers 16 residues. The CDR3 sequence is CASSGGTRFLSDTQYF. CDR3 in DNA: TGTGCCAGCAGCGGCGGGACTAGATTTCTTTCAGATACGCAGTATTTT.

The chain has TRBV28 and TRBJ1-2; no reliable D call. This CDR3 is built from 16 residues. Trimming took 4 bases from V and 2 from J, leaving 17 bases between them. The V gene's germline CDR1 is MDHEN and CDR2 SYDVKM. The CDR3 coding sequence is TGTGCCAGCAGTTCCCCCCAAAATACATACAACTATGGCTACACCTTC. This encodes CASSSPQNTYNYGYTF.

The chain has TRBV30 and TRBJ1-2, with TRBD1 identical over 7 bases. J lost 6 bases, V lost 4 bases, and 5 bases had no gene match. The CDR3 is made up of 12 amino acids. The germline gives CDR1 GTSNPN, CDR2 SVGIG (reference sequence). In DNA form, the CDR3 reads TGTGCCTGGACAGGGGGTTGGGATGGCTACACCTTC. Its protein is CAWTGGWDGYTF.

The chain joins TRBV19 to TRBJ1-2; D remains ambiguous. Trimming cost V 3 bases and J 4 bases, with 12 bases left between them. Germline V CDR1 and CDR2: LNHDA, SQIVND (reference sequence). CDR3 length equals 14 residues. This chain's CDR3 is CASSIVPDPYGYTF. In DNA, the CDR3 is TGTGCCAGTAGTATCGTGCCGGACCCCTATGGCTACACCTTC.

Regarding this clone: A junction boundary mismatches the germline segment, possibly from a read error. The V gene is TRBV7-7, the J gene TRBJ2-2; D remains unclear. Germline V gene data show CDR1 as SSHAT and CDR2 as FNYEAQ (reference sequence). This CDR3 is built from 14 residues. The CDR3 DNA follows: TGTGCTAGCAGCCTAGGACGGTTCAGCGGGGAGCTGTTTTTT. Translated: CASSLGRFSGELFF. Using reference TRBV7-7 and TRBJ2-2 for the parts outside the CDR3, the full variable domain is GAGVSQSPRYKVTKRGQDVTLRCDPISSHATLYWYQQALGQGPEFLTYFNYEAQPDKSGLPSDRFSAERPEGSISTLTIQRTEQRDSAMYRCASSLGRFSGELFFGEGSRLTVL.

V is TRBV6-5 and J is TRBJ1-1, with a possible D match to TRBD1 (5 bases). CDR3 size: 15 residues. The germline CDR1 and CDR2 sequences are MNHEY and SVGAGI. V was shortened by 6 bases and J by 5 bases, with 19 bases between the two germline ends. This CDR3 is CASSTPGRGRTEAFF. CDR3 nucleotide sequence: TGTGCCAGCAGCACCCCAGGAAGGGGAAGGACTGAAGCTTTCTTT.

Only a few counts were recorded for this clone. The gene calls are TRBV4-2 and TRBJ1-2; 7 bases match TRBD1. CDR3 size: 16 residues. After removal of 0 bases from V and 2 bases from J, the junction contained 6 bases not matched to a gene. Germline V gene data show CDR1 as LGHNA and CDR2 as YNFKEQ. For the CDR3, the DNA is TGTGCCAGCAGCCAAGATTGGGCAGGGGGAAACTATGGCTACACCTTC. Translating gives CASSQDWAGGNYGYTF.

In this sample, this clone turned up a few times. V is TRBV2 and J is TRBJ1-3; no firm D call. The CDR3 has 12 residues. The germline V gene encodes CDR1 SNHLY and CDR2 FYNNEI. V lost 8 bases and J 8 bases, leaving 13 bases between the germline ends. The CDR3, as DNA: TGTGCCAGCGGCCTCACGGTGGACACCATATATTTT. This gives the protein CASGLTVDTIYF.

The rearrangement links TRBV6-6 to TRBJ1-2; D is unresolved. Germline V gives CDR1 MNHNY, CDR2 SVGAGI (reference sequence). V was trimmed by 6 bases and J by 8 bases, leaving 16 bases between them. The CDR3 loop spans 13 amino acids. The CDR3 coding sequence is TGTGCCAGCAGCACTTGGCCAGGCGGGGGCTACACCTTC. Translated: CASSTWPGGGYTF.

This clone was observed a single time. The chain links TRBV28 to TRBJ2-7; 9 bases are shared with TRBD1. The trim removed 7 bases at V and 4 bases at J, leaving 8 bases unmatched. The CDR3 length is 14 residues. Germline CDR1 reads MDHEN; CDR2 reads SYDVKM. The CDR3 sequence is CASTVVDRGYEQYF. As DNA, the CDR3 is TGTGCCAGCACCGTGGTGGACAGGGGTTACGAGCAGTACTTC. Looking up the rest from reference TRBV28 and TRBJ2-7 gives the full variable domain: DVKVTQSSRYLVKRTGEKVFLECVQDMDHENMFWYRQDPGLGLRLIYFSYDVKMKEKGDIPEGYSVSREKKERFSLILESASTNQTSMYLCASTVVDRGYEQYFGPGTRLTVT.

The chain uses TRBV14 and TRBJ2-5; 7 bases align to TRBD1. Losses at the gene ends were 4 bases for V and 2 bases for J; bases not matched to a gene: 25. The CDR3 length is 21 residues. Per germline, CDR1 SGHDN and CDR2 FVKESK. The CDR3 reads CASSPEGRDRVTWGLQETQYF. The CDR3 DNA sequence: TGTGCCAGCAGCCCCGAGGGCCGAGACAGGGTTACCTGGGGCCTTCAAGAGACCCAGTACTTC.

V usage is TRBV6-5 and J usage is TRBJ2-5; no clear D gene. Per the germline V gene, CDR1 is MNHEY and CDR2 is SVGAGI. The CDR3 extends over 13 amino acids. Trimming removed 7 bases from V and 7 bases from J, with 16 bases in between. CDR3 region: CASTESPWGTQYF. For the CDR3, the DNA is TGTGCCAGCACCGAAAGTCCCTGGGGGACCCAGTACTTC.

The CDR3 sequence is CASSQGQSSGNTIYF. In nucleotides, the CDR3 is TGTGCCAGCAGCCAAGGACAGAGCTCTGGAAACACCATATATTTT. This rearrangement joins TRBV3-1 (or the pseudogene TRBV3-2) to TRBJ1-3, with D possibly matching TRBD1 (5 bases). This CDR3 is built from 15 residues. Trimming removed 1 base at V and 0 bases at J, with 7 bases between. Germline V gives CDR1 LGHDT, CDR2 YNNKEL (reference sequence).

The chain uses TRBV5-8 and TRBJ1-5, with unresolved D. Trimming left V 0 bases short and J 3 bases short, with 10 bases between. The germline gives CDR1 SGHTS, CDR2 YDEGEE. There are 15 residues in the CDR3. CDR3 in DNA: TGTGCCAGCAGCTTGGGTTATTCCCCCAATCAGCCCCAGCATTTT. It yields the protein CASSLGYSPNQPQHF.

The J gene is TRBJ2-7, the V gene TRBV13; D is uncertain. Between the trimmed V and J ends, which lost 5 bases and 3 bases, there was a span of 14 bases. This CDR3 region has 14 residues. Germline V lookup: CDR1 PRHDT, CDR2 FYEKMQ (reference sequence). CDR3 protein: CASSRPELHYEQYF. The CDR3 coding sequence is TGTGCCAGCAGCCGTCCGGAGCTCCACTACGAGCAGTACTTC.

This chain joins TRBV18 and TRBJ1-1; the D is unclear. Germline CDR1 is KGHSH and CDR2 is LQKENI. V shed 1 base and J shed 3 bases, with 12 bases lying between them. This CDR3 is 15 amino acids long. This chain's CDR3 is CASSPHTRFDTEAFF. The CDR3 DNA sequence: TGTGCCAGCTCACCACACACCCGTTTTGACACTGAAGCTTTCTTT.

This clone has a handful of counts. This sequence joins TRBV4-3 and TRBJ1-2, with TRBD1 matching over 8 bases. Looked up from germline, CDR1 is LGHNA and CDR2 is YSLEER. The CDR3 is 15 residues long. V lost 0 bases to trimming and J lost 5 bases; unmatched junction nucleotides: 5. In DNA, the CDR3 is TGCGCCAGCAGCCAAGACACGGACAGGGTTTATGGCTACACCTTC. Its translation is CASSQDTDRVYGYTF.

The J gene is TRBJ2-1, the V gene TRBV5-1, with D uncertain. CDR1 is SGHRS and CDR2 is YFSETQ in the germline V gene. The CDR3 length is 15 residues. V lost 1 base and J lost 5, with 13 bases in between. CDR3 residues: CASSLNFNPDNEQFF. The CDR3 DNA is TGCGCCAGCAGCTTGAATTTCAACCCCGACAATGAGCAGTTCTTC. Full variable domain (rest looked up from reference TRBV5-1 and TRBJ2-1): KAGVTQTPRYLIKTRGQQVTLSCSPISGHRSVSWYQQTPGQGLQFLFEYFSETQRNKGNFPGRFSGRQFSNSRSEMNVSTLELGDSALYLCASSLNFNPDNEQFFGPGTRLTVL.